This T cell receptor (beta chain) appears in the sequencing data of a study of blood T cell repertoires in COVID-19. Whole-study context: Some COVID-19 samples were acute and others convalescent; all came from the United States, Italy and Spain. Sample material is recorded as cDNA or gDNA derived from T cells, B-cell-depleted T cells, or PBMCs.

Original processing notes: Researchers report that nucleated cell counts were estimated from reference gene primer amplification. The table came from immunoSEQ multiplex PCR; TCRdb's copy has only in-frame clones and leaves some out. V, J and clone size are those of that table, while D and trimming were read from the DNA. The repertoire holds hundreds of thousands of clones, with approximately 80% as singletons. The CDR3 consists of 16 residues. Germline CDR1 is SGHNT and CDR2 is YENEEA. Unmatched junction bases numbered 7, after V lost 5 bases and J lost 2 bases. This clone has a single count. V and J are TRBV11-3 and TRBJ2-5, with TRBD1 identical over 11 bases. The specimen was peripheral blood. The source of this sequence is a human donor in a cohort sampled during active COVID-19. The CDR3 reads CASSPGQGAKQETQYF. The CDR3 bases are TGTGCCAGCAGCCCCGGACAGGGGGCGAAGCAAGAGACCCAGTACTTC.